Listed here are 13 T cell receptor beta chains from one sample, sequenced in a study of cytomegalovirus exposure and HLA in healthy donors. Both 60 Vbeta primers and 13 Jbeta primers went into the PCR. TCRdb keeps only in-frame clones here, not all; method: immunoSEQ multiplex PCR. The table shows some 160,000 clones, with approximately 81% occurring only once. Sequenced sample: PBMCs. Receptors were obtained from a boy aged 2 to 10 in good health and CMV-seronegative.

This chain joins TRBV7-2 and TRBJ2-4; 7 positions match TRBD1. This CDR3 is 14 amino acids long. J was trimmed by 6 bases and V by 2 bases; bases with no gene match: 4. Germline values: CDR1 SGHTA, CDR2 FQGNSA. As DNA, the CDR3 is TGTGCCAGCAGCTTAACCGGGACAGTAAACATTCAGTACTTC. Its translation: CASSLTGTVNIQYF.

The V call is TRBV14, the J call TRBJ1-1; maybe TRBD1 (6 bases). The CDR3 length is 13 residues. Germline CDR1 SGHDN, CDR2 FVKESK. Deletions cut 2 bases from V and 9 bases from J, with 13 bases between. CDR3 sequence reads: CASSQSRGVQAFF. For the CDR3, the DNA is TGTGCCAGCAGCCAATCCAGGGGCGTTCAAGCTTTCTTT.

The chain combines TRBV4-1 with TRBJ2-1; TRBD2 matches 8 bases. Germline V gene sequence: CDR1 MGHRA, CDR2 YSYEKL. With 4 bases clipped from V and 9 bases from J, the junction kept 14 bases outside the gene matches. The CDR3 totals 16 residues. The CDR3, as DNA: TGCGCCAGCAGCCCCGTCCACGCGGGGGGTAGTGGTGAGCAGTTCTTC. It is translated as CASSPVHAGGSGEQFF.

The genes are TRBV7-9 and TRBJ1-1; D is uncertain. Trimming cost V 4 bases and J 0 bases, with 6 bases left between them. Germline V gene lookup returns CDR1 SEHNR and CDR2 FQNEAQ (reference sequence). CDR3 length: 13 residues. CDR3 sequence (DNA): TGTGCCAGCAGCTCTATGTTGAACACTGAAGCTTTCTTT. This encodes CASSSMLNTEAFF.

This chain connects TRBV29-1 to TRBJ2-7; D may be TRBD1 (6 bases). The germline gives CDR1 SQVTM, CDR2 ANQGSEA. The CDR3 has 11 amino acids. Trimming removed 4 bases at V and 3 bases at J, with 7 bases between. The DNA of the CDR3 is TGCAGCGTTGGACAGGACTACGAGCAGTACTTC. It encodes CSVGQDYEQYF.

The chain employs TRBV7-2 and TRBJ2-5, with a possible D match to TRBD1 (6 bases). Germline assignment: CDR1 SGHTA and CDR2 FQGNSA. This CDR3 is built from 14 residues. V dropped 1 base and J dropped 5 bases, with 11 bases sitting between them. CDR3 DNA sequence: TGTGCCAGCAGCTTAGGACAGGTGGAGGAGACCCAGTACTTC. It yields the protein CASSLGQVEETQYF. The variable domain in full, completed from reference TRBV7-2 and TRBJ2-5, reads GAGVSQSPSNKVTEKGKDVELRCDPISGHTALYWYRQSLGQGLEFLIYFQGNSAPDKSGLPSDRFSAERTGGSVSTLTIQRTQQEDSAVYLCASSLGQVEETQYFGPGTRLLVL.

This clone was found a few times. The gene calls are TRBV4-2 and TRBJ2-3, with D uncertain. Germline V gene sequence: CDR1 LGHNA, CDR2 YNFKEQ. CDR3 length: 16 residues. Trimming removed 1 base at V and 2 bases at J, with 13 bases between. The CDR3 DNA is TGTGCCAGCAGCCAAGTTTTCGGTTCCTTCACAGATACGCAGTATTTT. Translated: CASSQVFGSFTDTQYF.

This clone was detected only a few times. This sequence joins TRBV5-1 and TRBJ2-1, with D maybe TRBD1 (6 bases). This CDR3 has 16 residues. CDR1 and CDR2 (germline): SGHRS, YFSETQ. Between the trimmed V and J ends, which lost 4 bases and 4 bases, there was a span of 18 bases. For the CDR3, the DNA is TGCGCCAGCAGCCGCCAGGGGCGACTCGTTTACAATGAGCAGTTCTTC. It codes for CASSRQGRLVYNEQFF. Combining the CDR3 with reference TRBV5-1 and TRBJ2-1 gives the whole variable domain KAGVTQTPRYLIKTRGQQVTLSCSPISGHRSVSWYQQTPGQGLQFLFEYFSETQRNKGNFPGRFSGRQFSNSRSEMNVSTLELGDSALYLCASSRQGRLVYNEQFFGPGTRLTVL.

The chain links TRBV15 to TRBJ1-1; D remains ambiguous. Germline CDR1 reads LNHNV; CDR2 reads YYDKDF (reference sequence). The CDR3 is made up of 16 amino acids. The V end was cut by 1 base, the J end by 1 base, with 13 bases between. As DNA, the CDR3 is TGTGCCACCAGCAGAGGAGAGGGCTTGAGGAACACTGAAGCTTTCTTT. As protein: CATSRGEGLRNTEAFF.

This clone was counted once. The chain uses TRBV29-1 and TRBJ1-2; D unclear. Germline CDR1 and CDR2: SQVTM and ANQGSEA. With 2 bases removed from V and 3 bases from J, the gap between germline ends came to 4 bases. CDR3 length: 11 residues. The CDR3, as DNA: TGCAGCGTTGAATCAGACTATGGCTACACCTTC. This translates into CSVESDYGYTF.

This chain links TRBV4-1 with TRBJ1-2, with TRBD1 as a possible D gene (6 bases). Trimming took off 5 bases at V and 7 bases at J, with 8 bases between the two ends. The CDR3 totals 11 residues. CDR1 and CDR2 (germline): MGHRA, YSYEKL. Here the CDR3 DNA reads TGCGCCAGCAGCACCAGGGGTGGCTACACCTTC. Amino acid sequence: CASSTRGGYTF.

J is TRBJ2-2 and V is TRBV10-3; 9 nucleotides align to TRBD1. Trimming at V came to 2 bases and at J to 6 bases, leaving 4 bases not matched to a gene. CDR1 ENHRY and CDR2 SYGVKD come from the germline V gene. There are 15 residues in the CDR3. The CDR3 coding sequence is TGTGCCATCAGTGAGGCACAGGGGGCGCCCGGGGAGCTGTTTTTT. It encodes CAISEAQGAPGELFF.

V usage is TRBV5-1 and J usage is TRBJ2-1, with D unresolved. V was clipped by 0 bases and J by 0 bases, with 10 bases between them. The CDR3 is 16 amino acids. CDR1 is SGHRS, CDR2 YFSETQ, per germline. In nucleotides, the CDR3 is TGCGCCAGCAGCTTGGTTGGGCAGAGCTCCTACAATGAGCAGTTCTTC. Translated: CASSLVGQSSYNEQFF.